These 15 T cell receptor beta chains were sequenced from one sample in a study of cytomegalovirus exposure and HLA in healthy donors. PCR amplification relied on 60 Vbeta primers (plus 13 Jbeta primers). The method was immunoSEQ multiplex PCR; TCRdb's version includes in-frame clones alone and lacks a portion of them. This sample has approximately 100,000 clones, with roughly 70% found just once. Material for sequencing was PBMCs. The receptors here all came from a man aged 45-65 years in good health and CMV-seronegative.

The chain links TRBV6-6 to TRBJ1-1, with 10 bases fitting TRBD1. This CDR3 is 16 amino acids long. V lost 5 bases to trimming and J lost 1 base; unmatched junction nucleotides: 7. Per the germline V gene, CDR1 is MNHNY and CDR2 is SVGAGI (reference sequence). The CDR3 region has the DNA TGTGCCAGCAGTATGGGACAGGGGCGAGGGAACACTGAAGCTTTCTTT. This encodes CASSMGQGRGNTEAFF.

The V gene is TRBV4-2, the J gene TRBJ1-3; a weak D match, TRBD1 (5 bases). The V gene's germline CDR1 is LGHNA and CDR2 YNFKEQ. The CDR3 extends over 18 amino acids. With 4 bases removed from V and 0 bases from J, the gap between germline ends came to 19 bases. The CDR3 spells CASSPRAYRITSGNTIYF. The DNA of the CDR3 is TGTGCCAGCAGCCCAAGGGCGTACAGGATAACCTCTGGAAACACCATATATTTT.

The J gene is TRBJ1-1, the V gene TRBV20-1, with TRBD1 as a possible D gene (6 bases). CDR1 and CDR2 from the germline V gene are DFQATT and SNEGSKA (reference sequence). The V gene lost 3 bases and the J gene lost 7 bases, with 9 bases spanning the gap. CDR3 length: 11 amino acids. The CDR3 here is CSASTDSEAFF. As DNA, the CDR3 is TGCAGTGCTAGCACGGACAGTGAAGCTTTCTTT.

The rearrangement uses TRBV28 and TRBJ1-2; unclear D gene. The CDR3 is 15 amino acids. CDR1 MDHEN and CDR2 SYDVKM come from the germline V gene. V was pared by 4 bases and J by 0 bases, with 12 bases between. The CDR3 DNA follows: TGTGCCAGCAGTTCCCCCCGACGGGCTAACTATGGCTACACCTTC. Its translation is CASSSPRRANYGYTF.

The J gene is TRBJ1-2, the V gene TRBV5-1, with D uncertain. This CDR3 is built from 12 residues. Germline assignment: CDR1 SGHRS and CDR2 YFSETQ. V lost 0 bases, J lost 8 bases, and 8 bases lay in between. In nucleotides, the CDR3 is TGCGCCAGCAGCTTGGGTCCGGAGGGCTACACCTTC. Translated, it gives CASSLGPEGYTF.

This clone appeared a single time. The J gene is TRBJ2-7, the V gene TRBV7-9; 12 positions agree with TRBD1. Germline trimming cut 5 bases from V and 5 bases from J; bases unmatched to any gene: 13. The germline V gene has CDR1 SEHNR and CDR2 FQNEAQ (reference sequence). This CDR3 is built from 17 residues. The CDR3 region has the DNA TGTGCCAGCAGCACTAGAGTGGGGACAGGGGGCATCGACGAGCAGTACTTC. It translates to CASSTRVGTGGIDEQYF.

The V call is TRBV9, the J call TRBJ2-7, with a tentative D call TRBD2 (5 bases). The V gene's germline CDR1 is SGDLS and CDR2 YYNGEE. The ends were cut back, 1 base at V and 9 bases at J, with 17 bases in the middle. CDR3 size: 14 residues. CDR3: CASSVYEGVGVQYF. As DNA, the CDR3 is TGTGCCAGCAGCGTATATGAGGGAGTGGGCGTGCAGTACTTC.

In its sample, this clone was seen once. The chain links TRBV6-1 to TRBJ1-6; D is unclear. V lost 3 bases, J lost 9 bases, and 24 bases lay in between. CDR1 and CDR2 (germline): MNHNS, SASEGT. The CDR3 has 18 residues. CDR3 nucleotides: TGTGCCAGCAGTGACTACAACAGCTTGCAGCTTGTCACTTCACCCCTCCACTTT. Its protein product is CASSDYNSLQLVTSPLHF.

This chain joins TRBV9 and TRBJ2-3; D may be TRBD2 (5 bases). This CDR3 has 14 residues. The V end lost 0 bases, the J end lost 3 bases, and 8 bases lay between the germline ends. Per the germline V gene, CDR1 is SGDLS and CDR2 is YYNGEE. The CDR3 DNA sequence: TGTGCCAGCAGCGTAGCGGAGGCTACAGATACGCAGTATTTT. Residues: CASSVAEATDTQYF.

CDR3 in amino acids: CASSEGQGARPGELFF. The DNA of the CDR3 is TGTGCCAGCAGTGAAGGGCAGGGGGCCCGCCCCGGGGAGCTGTTTTTT. The chain couples TRBV2 to TRBJ2-2; 8 nucleotides match TRBD1. V gave up 1 base and J gave up 6 bases; unmatched junction bases: 7. Per the germline V gene, CDR1 is SNHLY and CDR2 is FYNNEI. The CDR3 totals 16 residues.

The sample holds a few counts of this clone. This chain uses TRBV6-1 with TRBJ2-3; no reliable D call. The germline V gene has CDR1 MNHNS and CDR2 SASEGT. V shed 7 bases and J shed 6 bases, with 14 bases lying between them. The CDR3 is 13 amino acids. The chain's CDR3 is CASNIQPRDTQYF. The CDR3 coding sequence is TGTGCCAGCAATATTCAACCTCGGGATACGCAGTATTTT.

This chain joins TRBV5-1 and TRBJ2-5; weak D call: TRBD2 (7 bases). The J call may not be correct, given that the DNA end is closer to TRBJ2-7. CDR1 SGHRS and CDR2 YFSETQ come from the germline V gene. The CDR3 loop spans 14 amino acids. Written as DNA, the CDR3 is TGCGCCAGCAGCTTGTTTAGGGGGAGGGACGAGCAGTACTTC. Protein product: CASSLFRGRDEQYF.

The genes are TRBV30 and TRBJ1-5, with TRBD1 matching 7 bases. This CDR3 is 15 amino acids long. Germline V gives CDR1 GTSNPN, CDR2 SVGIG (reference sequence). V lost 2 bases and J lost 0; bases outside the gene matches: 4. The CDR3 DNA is TGTGCCTGGAGTAGAGACAGGGATAGCAATCAGCCCCAGCATTTT. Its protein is CAWSRDRDSNQPQHF.

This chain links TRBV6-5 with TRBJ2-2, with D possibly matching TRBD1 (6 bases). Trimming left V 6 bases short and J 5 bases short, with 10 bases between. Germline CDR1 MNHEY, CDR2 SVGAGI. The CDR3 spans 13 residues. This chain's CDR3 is CASSKQGTGELFF. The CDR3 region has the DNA TGTGCCAGCAGCAAACAGGGAACCGGGGAGCTGTTTTTT.

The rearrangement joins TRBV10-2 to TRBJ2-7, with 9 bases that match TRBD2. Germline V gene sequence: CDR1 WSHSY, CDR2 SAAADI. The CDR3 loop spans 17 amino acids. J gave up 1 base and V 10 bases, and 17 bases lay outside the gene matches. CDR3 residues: CATRVVGAGGPSYEQYF. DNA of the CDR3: TGCGCCACCCGGGTTGTGGGAGCGGGAGGACCTTCCTACGAGCAGTACTTC.